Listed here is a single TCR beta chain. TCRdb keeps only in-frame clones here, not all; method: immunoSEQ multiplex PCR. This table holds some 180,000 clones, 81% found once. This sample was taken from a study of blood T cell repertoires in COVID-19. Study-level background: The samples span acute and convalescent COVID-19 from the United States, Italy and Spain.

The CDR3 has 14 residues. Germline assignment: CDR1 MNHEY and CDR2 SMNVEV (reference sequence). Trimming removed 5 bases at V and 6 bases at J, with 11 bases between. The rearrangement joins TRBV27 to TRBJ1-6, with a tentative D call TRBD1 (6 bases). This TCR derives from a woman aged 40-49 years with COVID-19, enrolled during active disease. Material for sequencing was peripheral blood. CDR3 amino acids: CASSVSGVNSPLHF. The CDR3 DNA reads TGTGCCAGCAGTGTGTCAGGGGTTAATTCACCCCTCCACTTT.